This T cell receptor (beta chain) was identified during a study of T cells after yellow fever vaccination. Trimming took off 3 bases at V and 8 bases at J, with 13 bases between the two ends. The CDR3 loop spans 12 amino acids. Germline assignment: CDR1 DFQATT and CDR2 SNEGSKA (reference sequence). TCRdb itself ran the 5' RACE reads through MiXCR, one entry per CDR3 protein. This sample has about 260,000 distinct CDR3 sequences; roughly 13% occur once, and the top ten carry roughly 0.5%. Here the sequenced sample was CD4+ T cells sorted from PBMCs, taken 45 days after the yellow fever booster vaccination. The clonotype was recovered from a man younger than 45 who received the YFV17D yellow fever vaccine. The V and J genes are TRBV20-1 and TRBJ1-2; D remains ambiguous. CDR3 residues: CSASGQSDGYTF. The DNA for the CDR3 is TGCAGTGCTAGCGGTCAAAGCGACGGCTACACCTTC.